The TCR beta chain under discussion was sequenced for a study of T-cell reconstitution after alpha-beta-depleted transplantation in children. General study points: Once a year had passed after transplant, T-cell counts and diversity came mostly from newly produced T cells. Several hundred expanded graft clones reportedly supplied alpha-beta T cells about two months after transplant. Where some patients showed high TCRbeta diversity at day 60, it came from recipient T cells and thymic progenitors that had survived.

During its preparation, the TCRbeta library received unique molecular identifiers. TCRdb fed the PCR reads into MiXCR, producing one record per CDR3 protein. The table lists 500,000 to 600,000 distinct CDR3 sequences, about a quarter of them singletons. Comment on this clonotype: As yet, its antigen is unknown.

This CDR3 is 16 amino acids long. The ends lost 1 base at V and 6 bases at J; junction bases unmatched: 8. Germline V gene sequence: CDR1 GTSNPN, CDR2 SVGIG (reference sequence). The clonotype was recovered from a boy less than two years old with Wiskott-Aldrich syndrome, due to receive a stem cell transplant. The chain couples TRBV30 to TRBJ2-3; 12 bases line up with TRBD2. The sample consisted of PBMCs, taken before TCRalphabeta/CD19-depleted stem cell transplant. This CDR3 reads CAWSGSLAGGMDTQYF. CDR3 coding DNA: TGTGCCTGGAGTGGATCACTAGCGGGAGGAATGGATACGCAGTATTTT.